The next 23 T cell receptor beta chains were all read from a single sample in a study of T cell clones after liver transplantation. Method: immunoSEQ multiplex PCR; TCRdb's copy keeps in-frame clones and lacks some. This table has under 20,000 clones, roughly nine tenths appearing once. Sequenced here: CD8+ T cells from blood, sampled 46 months after liver transplant. The origin of the receptors is a human patient who received a liver transplant. The graft donor may account for some of the T cells.

The chain combines TRBV28 with TRBJ1-2; 8 nucleotides align to TRBD1. Germline lookup yields CDR1 MDHEN and CDR2 SYDVKM. J was trimmed by 7 bases and V by 6 bases; bases with no gene match: 7. CDR3 size: 13 residues. CDR3 protein: CASSTDRGRGYTF. As DNA, the CDR3 is TGTGCCAGCAGCACCGACAGGGGCCGTGGCTACACCTTC.

This chain connects TRBV10-2 to TRBJ2-7, with TRBD2 matching over 10 bases. J lost 0 bases, V lost 6 bases, and 2 bases had no gene match. Germline values: CDR1 WSHSY, CDR2 SAAADI. The CDR3 runs to 14 residues. CDR3 region: CASRTSGPSYEQYF. CDR3 DNA sequence: TGCGCCAGCAGGACTAGCGGGCCCTCCTACGAGCAGTACTTC.

This sequence joins TRBV4-1 and TRBJ1-3; 8 positions agree with TRBD1. Germline V lookup: CDR1 MGHRA, CDR2 YSYEKL. The CDR3 spans 16 residues. Germline trimming cut 5 bases from V and 4 bases from J; bases unmatched to any gene: 10. The DNA for the CDR3 is TGCGCCAGCAGCTCAGTCACAGGGGGATCCGGAAACACCATATATTTT. This translates into CASSSVTGGSGNTIYF.

The chain links TRBV7-9 to TRBJ2-7, with a tentative D call TRBD2 (5 bases). Germline assignment: CDR1 SEHNR and CDR2 FQNEAQ (reference sequence). This CDR3 has 16 residues. Trimming pared 5 bases from V and 3 bases from J, leaving 20 bases between. As DNA, the CDR3 is TGTGCCAGCAGCGCTGACCCCGGGGTGGAGGTCTACGAGCAGTACTTC. Residues: CASSADPGVEVYEQYF. Using reference TRBV7-9 and TRBJ2-7 for the parts outside the CDR3, the full variable domain is DTGVSQNPRHKITKRGQNVTFRCDPISEHNRLYWYRQTLGQGPEFLTYFQNEAQLEKSRLLSDRFSAERPKGSFSTLEIQRTEQGDSAMYLCASSADPGVEVYEQYFGPGTRLTVT.

V is TRBV5-1 and J is TRBJ2-5; the D gene is possibly TRBD1 (8 bases). V was cut by 3 bases and J by 5 bases, with 20 bases left in between. There are 16 residues in the CDR3. Germline loops: CDR1 SGHRS, CDR2 YFSETQ. CDR3 in DNA: TGCGCCAGCAGCTCCCCAACAGGGGGAGGGCCGGAGACCCAGTACTTC. This gives the protein CASSSPTGGGPETQYF.

This clone was detected only once. This chain uses TRBV5-4 with TRBJ2-2, with 13 nucleotides matching TRBD2. The ends lost 4 bases at V and 5 bases at J; junction bases unmatched: 5. The CDR3 has 16 amino acids. Germline V lookup: CDR1 SGHNT, CDR2 YYREEE (reference sequence). The DNA for the CDR3 is TGTGCCAGCAGCAGCGGACTAGCGGGAGTTACCGGGGAGCTGTTTTTT. It yields the protein CASSSGLAGVTGELFF.

The chain employs TRBV7-8 and TRBJ2-7; D might be TRBD2 (6 bases). The CDR3 consists of 15 residues. The germline CDR1 and CDR2 sequences are SGHVS and FQNEAQ. V dropped 3 bases and J dropped 0 bases, with 12 bases sitting between them. The CDR3 nucleotides read TGTGCCAGCAGCTTCTATACCGGGAGCTCCTACGAGCAGTACTTC. Protein sequence: CASSFYTGSSYEQYF.

V gene TRBV5-1 combines with J gene TRBJ2-7, with D possibly called TRBD1 or TRBD2 (5 bases each). This CDR3 region has 16 residues. Trimming stripped 4 bases from V and 2 bases from J, with 19 bases between. Germline CDR1 SGHRS, CDR2 YFSETQ. CDR3 sequence (DNA): TGCGCCAGCAGCCCATGGGGGACGGGGCCCACCTACGAGCAGTACTTC. Translated, it gives CASSPWGTGPTYEQYF.

The J gene is TRBJ2-1, the V gene TRBV28; D gene ambiguous. V was cut by 3 bases and J by 5 bases, with 14 bases left in between. The CDR3 extends over 15 amino acids. Germline-derived CDR1 and CDR2 are MDHEN and SYDVKM. The CDR3 is CASSLQEVLNNEQFF. The DNA of the CDR3 is TGTGCCAGCAGTTTGCAAGAAGTCCTAAACAATGAGCAGTTCTTC.

The chain carries TRBV14 and TRBJ2-2, with D perhaps TRBD1 (5 bases). Germline CDR1 and CDR2: SGHDN and FVKESK. There are 15 residues in the CDR3. The ends were cut back, 0 bases at V and 4 bases at J, with 9 bases in the middle. CDR3 nucleotide sequence: TGTGCCAGCAGCCAAGAATGGGGCGTCACCGGGGAGCTGTTTTTT. Translated: CASSQEWGVTGELFF.

The chain uses TRBV28 and TRBJ2-1; D is unresolved. Germline lookup yields CDR1 MDHEN and CDR2 SYDVKM. This CDR3 is built from 12 residues. V lost 5 bases to trimming and J lost 10 bases, with 12 bases between them. CDR3: CASSIDDYEQFF. The CDR3 DNA is TGTGCCAGCAGTATCGACGATTACGAGCAGTTCTTC.

The chain has TRBV5-6 and TRBJ2-3, with D unresolved. CDR3 size: 17 residues. V shed 5 bases and J shed 10 bases, with 29 bases lying between them. Germline V gene sequence: CDR1 SGHDT, CDR2 YYEEEE. The CDR3 DNA is TGTGCCAGCAGTTACGCGGACGGACCGTTTTCCCCCCGGGCGCAGTATTTT. Translating it yields CASSYADGPFSPRAQYF.

The chain has TRBV14 and TRBJ1-2; D is perhaps TRBD1 (5 bases). V was trimmed by 4 bases and J by 8 bases, leaving 14 bases between them. Germline CDR1 SGHDN, CDR2 FVKESK. This CDR3 region has 13 residues. The CDR3 DNA reads as TGTGCCAGCAGCCTAATCCCCGGGGGGGGCTACACCTTC. It yields the protein CASSLIPGGGYTF.

V gene TRBV28 combines with J gene TRBJ2-3, with TRBD1 identical over 10 bases. CDR1 is MDHEN and CDR2 is SYDVKM in the germline V gene. J lost 3 bases, V lost 11 bases, and 11 bases had no gene match. The CDR3 totals 15 residues. This CDR3 is CARFRDRGRTDTQYF. CDR3 DNA: TGTGCCCGTTTCCGGGACAGGGGTCGAACAGATACGCAGTATTTT.

This clone was recorded once. The rearrangement joins TRBV7-8 to TRBJ2-7; tentatively, D is TRBD1 (6 bases). Trimming took off 7 bases at V and 1 base at J, with 17 bases between the two ends. Germline assignment: CDR1 SGHVS and CDR2 FQNEAQ. The CDR3 is made up of 15 amino acids. For the CDR3, the DNA is TGTGCCAGCAACTCAGGGGTCCTTCCTTCCTACGAGCAGTACTTC. Amino acid sequence: CASNSGVLPSYEQYF.

This clone has just one count. This chain connects TRBV11-2 to TRBJ2-7, with 8 positions matching TRBD1. The CDR3 has 14 amino acids. Unmatched junction bases numbered 11, after V lost 7 bases and J lost 6 bases. CDR1 and CDR2 from the germline V gene are SGHAT and FQNNGV. The CDR3 reads CASTGGQGAGEQYF. DNA of the CDR3: TGTGCCAGCACCGGAGGCCAGGGGGCAGGCGAGCAGTACTTC.

This chain uses TRBV28 with TRBJ2-1; the D is unclear. The CDR3 spans 16 residues. Trimming removed 4 bases at V and 3 bases at J, with 16 bases between. Germline values: CDR1 MDHEN, CDR2 SYDVKM. The CDR3 DNA sequence: TGTGCCAGCAGTTCTCAGCTGGAAGCAGTCTACAATGAGCAGTTCTTC. It translates to CASSSQLEAVYNEQFF.

The rearrangement uses TRBV11-2 and TRBJ2-2, with D possibly being TRBD2 (6 bases). Germline-derived CDR1 and CDR2 are SGHAT and FQNNGV. This CDR3 is built from 17 residues. V lost 5 bases, J lost 0 bases, and 16 bases lay in between. The CDR3 here is CASSTPRERANTGELFF. In DNA form, the CDR3 reads TGTGCCAGCAGCACCCCCCGGGAGCGGGCGAACACCGGGGAGCTGTTTTTT. The entire variable domain, with the rest obtained from reference TRBV11-2 and TRBJ2-2, is as follows: EAGVAQSPRYKIIEKRQSVAFWCNPISGHATLYWYQQILGQGPKLLIQFQNNGVVDDSQLPKDRFSAERLKGVDSTLKIQPAKLEDSAVYLCASSTPRERANTGELFFGEGSRLTVL.

This rearrangement joins TRBV27 to TRBJ1-2; 9 bases line up with TRBD1. From germline, CDR1 is MNHEY and CDR2 SMNVEV (reference sequence). The V and J ends lost 2 bases and 0 bases, in that order; junction bases with no gene match: 1. The CDR3 loop spans 15 amino acids. DNA for the CDR3: TGTGCCAGCAGTTTAGGACAGGGGACTAACTATGGCTACACCTTC. Translated: CASSLGQGTNYGYTF.

The chain joins TRBV11-3 to TRBJ2-1; no clear D gene. The germline gives CDR1 SGHNT, CDR2 YENEEA. The CDR3 runs to 13 residues. Trimming left V 5 bases short and J 6 bases short, with 11 bases between. The CDR3 reads CASSGRASNEQFF. The DNA for the CDR3 is TGTGCCAGCAGCGGTAGGGCTAGCAATGAGCAGTTCTTC.

The V and J genes are TRBV28 and TRBJ2-1; 9 nucleotides agree with TRBD2. Trimming at V came to 5 bases and at J to 7 bases, leaving 15 bases not matched to a gene. This CDR3 region has 17 residues. The germline V gene encodes CDR1 MDHEN and CDR2 SYDVKM. The CDR3 nucleotides are TGTGCCAGCAGTGCCTCCACGGGACTAGCAGGAGGTAATGAGCAGTTCTTC. Protein sequence: CASSASTGLAGGNEQFF.

The rearrangement joins TRBV28 to TRBJ1-4; 7 bases map to TRBD1. V lost 4 bases, J lost 5 bases, and 7 bases stayed unmatched. There are 15 residues in the CDR3. The V gene's germline CDR1 is MDHEN and CDR2 SYDVKM. The CDR3 sequence is CASSSRTGVNEKLFF. For the CDR3, the DNA is TGTGCCAGCAGTTCACGGACAGGAGTGAATGAAAAACTGTTTTTT.

Of note for this clone: A junction boundary mismatches the germline segment, possibly from a read error. This sequence joins TRBV4-2 and TRBJ1-3; D not certain. The germline CDR1 and CDR2 sequences are LGHNA and YNFKEQ. This CDR3 is 14 amino acids long. The CDR3 nucleotides are TGTGCCAGCAGCCAAGAATACTCTCGAAACACCATATATTTT. Its protein product is CASSQEYSRNTIYF.